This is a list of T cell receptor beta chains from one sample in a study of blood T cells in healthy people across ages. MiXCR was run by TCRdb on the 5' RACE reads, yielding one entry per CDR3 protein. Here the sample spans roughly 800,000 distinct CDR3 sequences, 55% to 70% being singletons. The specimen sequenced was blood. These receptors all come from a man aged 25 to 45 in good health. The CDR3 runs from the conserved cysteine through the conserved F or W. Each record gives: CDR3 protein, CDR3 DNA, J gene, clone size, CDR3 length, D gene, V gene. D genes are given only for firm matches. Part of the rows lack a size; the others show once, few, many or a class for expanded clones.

CASSLYAGKETQYF	TGCGCCAGCAGCTTGTATGCGGGGAAAGAGACCCAGTACTTC	TRBJ2-5	.	14	.	TRBV5-1
CSARQDGNYGYTF	TGCAGTGCTAGACAAGACGGTAACTATGGCTACACCTTC	TRBJ1-2	.	13	.	TRBV20-1
CSARPTGFNIQYF	TGCAGTGCTAGACCGACAGGGTTCAACATTCAGTACTTC	TRBJ2-4	few	13	TRBD1	TRBV20-1
CASSQDADTQYF	TGTGCCAGCTCCCAGGACGCAGATACGCAGTATTTT	TRBJ2-3	.	12	.	TRBV7-9
CASSPQTRTAGTEAFF	TGTGCCAGCAGCCCGCAGACGAGGACGGCGGGGACTGAAGCTTTCTTT	TRBJ1-1	.	16	.	TRBV7-2
CAISESVSGLPTDTQYF	TGTGCCATCAGTGAGTCGGTCTCGGGACTCCCCACAGATACGCAGTATTTT	TRBJ2-3	few	17	.	TRBV10-3
CASSKTGTYEQYF	TGTGCCAGCAGTAAGACAGGAACCTACGAGCAGTACTTC	TRBJ2-7	few	13	.	TRBV5-6
CASSFRGADEQFF	TGTGCCAGCAGCTTTAGGGGTGCCGATGAGCAGTTCTTC	TRBJ2-1	.	13	.	TRBV7-2
CSAPPINWDTEAFF	TGCAGTGCTCCACCGATTAATTGGGACACTGAAGCTTTCTTT	TRBJ1-1	.	14	.	TRBV20-1
CASGATLQGNSPLHF	TGTGCCAGCGGCGCCACATTACAGGGAAATTCACCCCTCCACTTT	TRBJ1-6	.	15	.	TRBV7-2
CASSQDRSSYNEQFF	TGTGCCAGCAGCCAGGACAGGAGCTCCTACAATGAGCAGTTCTTC	TRBJ2-1	few	15	TRBD1	TRBV4-2
CASSQMDMGVETQYF	TGTGCCAGCAGCCAGATGGACATGGGGGTGGAGACCCAGTACTTC	TRBJ2-5	few	15	.	TRBV4-2
CASSPDARLNEQFF	TGTGCCAGCTCACCAGACGCGCGCCTTAATGAGCAGTTCTTC	TRBJ2-1	.	14	.	TRBV18
CSAKRGTENEQFF	TGCAGTGCAAAAAGGGGCACAGAAAATGAGCAGTTCTTC	TRBJ2-1	.	13	.	TRBV20-1
CASSFLRTGDSNQPQHF	TGTGCCAGCAGCTTCCTGCGGACAGGGGATAGCAATCAGCCCCAGCATTTT	TRBJ1-5	.	17	TRBD1	TRBV7-8
CAWDTLAGGEQYF	TGTGCCTGGGACACTCTAGCGGGTGGAGAGCAGTACTTC	TRBJ2-5	.	13	TRBD2	TRBV30
CASIAQGFSPETQYF	TGTGCCAGCATCGCACAGGGGTTCAGTCCAGAGACCCAGTACTTC	TRBJ2-5	.	15	TRBD1	TRBV6-2/TRBV6-3
CASSDPLQGNTEAFF	TGTGCCAGCAGTGATCCCCTACAGGGAAACACTGAAGCTTTCTTT	TRBJ1-1	.	15	.	TRBV25-1
CASSYGSGELFDEQFF	TGTGCCAGCAGTTATGGGAGTGGGGAACTTTTTGATGAGCAGTTCTTC	TRBJ2-1	.	16	.	TRBV27
CASSSTPFDTQYF	TGTGCCAGCAGTTCGACTCCCTTCGATACGCAGTATTTT	TRBJ2-3	few	13	.	TRBV27